The clone carrying this TCR beta chain has just a few counts. Its antigen remains unidentified. CDR3 length: 16 residues. Germline V gene lookup returns CDR1 SGHDT and CDR2 YYEEEE. The J segment lost 4 bases and the V segment lost 3 bases, leaving 11 bases of the junction unmatched. This record comes from a study of Ad26.COV2.S vaccination and SARS-CoV-2 variants. Study background: Participant was drawn from the COV1001 Ad26.COV2.S trial arm. Notes on the study in general: Spike-specific TCR breadth in vaccine recipients exceeded that seen in placebo recipients.

Sequenced by immunoSEQ multiplex PCR; TCRdb stores in-frame clones only, minus some. The table lists just under 250,000 clones, 88% of them singletons. Treatment meaning: 15 to 20 received Ad26.COV2.S at low or high dose, single or two shots; several received placebo; per-sample allocation not given. Sampling occurred on day 63 after the first vaccine or placebo injection. The sample consisted of peripheral blood, taken in a trial of Ad26.COV2.S vaccine versus placebo. The origin of this receptor is a person aged 18 to 65 who received the Ad26.COV2.S COVID-19 vaccine or a placebo. This rearrangement joins TRBV5-6 to TRBJ2-3; 7 bases are shared with TRBD1. CDR3 DNA: TGTGCCAGCAGCTCTACCCTCCGGGACAGAGCAGATACGCAGTATTTT. It codes for CASSSTLRDRADTQYF.